This is a list of T cell receptor beta chains from one sample in a study of OX40 agonist ivuxolimab in advanced cancers. Produced via immunoSEQ multiplex PCR; TCRdb's table is partial and in-frame only. The sample has about 28,000 clones, roughly 85% seen once. Specimen: CD4+ or CD8+ T cells sorted from blood, collected in a trial of the OX40 agonist ivuxolimab. These TCRs come from an adult with an advanced solid tumor such as melanoma, head and neck, liver or kidney cancer. Each CDR3 is given with its conserved first and last residue. A D gene is named only where the DNA matches it firmly. Only some rows state a clone size, as once, few, many or a class for expanded clones.

j_call clone_size d_call v_call cdr3_nt cdr3_aa
TRBJ2-5 . TRBD1 TRBV7-9 TGTGCCAGCAGCTTAGGGGGGACAGCAGAGACCCAGTACTTC CASSLGGTAETQYF
TRBJ2-7 . . TRBV6-1 TGTGCCAGCACCGGGTCCTACGAGCAGTACTTC CASTGSYEQYF
TRBJ2-7 few . TRBV7-3 TGTGCCAGCAGCTTGGGGGCCTACGAGCAGTACTTC CASSLGAYEQYF
TRBJ2-1 few TRBD1 TRBV7-6 TGTGCCAGCAGCTTAGCGACAGGGGAGGCTTCTGAGCAGTTCTTC CASSLATGEASEQFF
TRBJ2-7 . . TRBV7-9 TGTGCCACGGGGGACTCTTATGGGGTCGAGCAGTACTTC CATGDSYGVEQYF
TRBJ2-6 medium-sized . TRBV30 TGTGCCTGGATGGGGGCGGCTGGGGCCAACGTCCTGACTTTC CAWMGAAGANVLTF
TRBJ1-6 once . TRBV11-3 TGTGCCAGCAGCTTAGTCCCCTCAGGGTGTAATTCACCCCTCCACTTT CASSLVPSGCNSPLHF
TRBJ2-7 . . TRBV9 TGTGCCAGCAGCGCCGAAGGGGACCCCTACGAGCAGTACTTC CASSAEGDPYEQYF
TRBJ1-1 . . TRBV9 TGTGCCAGCAGTCTCGACTGGCGAGGTGCCCGGGGAGCTTTCTTT CASSLDWRGARGAFF
TRBJ1-4 . . TRBV29-1 TGCAGCGTGCGAGCAGGGGCAAGTAATGAAAAACTGTTTTTT CSVRAGASNEKLFF
TRBJ1-1 . . TRBV13 TGTGCCGGCAGCTTAGCCGTGGGAGAAGCTTTCTTT CAGSLAVGEAFF
TRBJ1-5 . . TRBV6-1 TGTGCCAGCAGTGAAGAGGCAAATACAGGGCAGCCCCAGCATTTT CASSEEANTGQPQHF
TRBJ2-3 . TRBD2 TRBV9 TGTGCCAGCAGCGTAGGGCTAGCGGGGGGGAGCACAGATACGCAGTATTTT CASSVGLAGGSTDTQYF
TRBJ1-1 . . TRBV7-2 TGTGCCAGCAGCTCCGGACCCGCCGCTGAAGCTTTCTTT CASSSGPAAEAFF
TRBJ2-1 . . TRBV11-2 TGTGCCAGCACCATCATCGGGGGCCCCTACAATGAGCAGTTCTTC CASTIIGGPYNEQFF
TRBJ2-2 . . TRBV19 TGTGCCACCACCCCGGCCGGATACACCGGGGAGCTGTTTTTT CATTPAGYTGELFF
TRBJ1-1 once TRBD1 TRBV11-3 TGTGCCAGCAGCTTGGCGGACAGGGAAGACACTGAAGCTTTCTTT CASSLADREDTEAFF
TRBJ2-2 . . TRBV7-3 TGTGCCAGCAGCTCGACGGGGACCGGGGAGCTGTTTTTT CASSSTGTGELFF
TRBJ2-7 . . TRBV6-6 TGTGCCAGCAGTTACTGGTCGGGGGCGTACGAGCAGTACTTC CASSYWSGAYEQYF
TRBJ2-6 . . TRBV9 TGTGCCAGCAGCTCCCGCCCGGGGACCGCAAGCTCTGGGGCCAACGTCCTGACTTTC CASSSRPGTASSGANVLTF
TRBJ1-2 . TRBD1 TRBV27 TGTGCCAGCAGTTTATCCGGGACAGGGCACTATGGCTACACCTTC CASSLSGTGHYGYTF
TRBJ2-5 . . TRBV2 TGTGCCAGCAGTGGCGGAGGGGGTTTGGAGACCCAGTACTTC CASSGGGGLETQYF
TRBJ2-7 . . TRBV21-1 TGTGCCAGCAGCAAAGAGGCGGGGGGGGCCGAGCAGTACTTC CASSKEAGGAEQYF
TRBJ2-2 once TRBD1 TRBV19 TGTGCCAGTAGGGTGGACAGGGCTAAGAACACCGGGGAGCTGTTTTTT CASRVDRAKNTGELFF
TRBJ2-3 . TRBD2 TRBV9 TGTGCCAGCAGCCCAGGCGGGGGTGGAGGCACAGATACGCAGTATTTT CASSPGGGGGTDTQYF
TRBJ1-1 . . TRBV7-9 TGTGCCAGCAGCGCGGCGGGGGCCTACACTGAAGCTTTCTTT CASSAAGAYTEAFF
TRBJ2-7 few TRBD2 TRBV7-2 TGTGCCAGCAGCTCCCTAGCGGGGGGGGCGTACTTC CASSSLAGGAYF
TRBJ1-5 . . TRBV6-6 TGTGCCGGGGGGCTCAATCAGCCCCAGCATTTT CAGGLNQPQHF
TRBJ1-4 . TRBD1 TRBV30 TGTGCCTGGAGTGTAGGACAGGGGGGAGCCGATAATGAAAAACTGTTTTTT CAWSVGQGGADNEKLFF
TRBJ2-7 few . TRBV27 TGTGCCAGCAGTTCTCTGGCAGGGCAAGAGCAGTACTTC CASSSLAGQEQYF
TRBJ1-4 . TRBD1 TRBV4-1 TGCGCCAGCAGCCAAGATCCACAGGGGGCTAATGAAAAACTGTTTTTT CASSQDPQGANEKLFF
TRBJ2-2 . . TRBV6-1 TGTGCCAGCAGGAAGGGGGGGCTGAGCGGGGAGCTGTTTTTT CASRKGGLSGELFF
TRBJ2-1 . . TRBV2 TGTGCCAGGATAGTTCCTAATTCACAGGGCTACAATGAGCAGTTCTTC CARIVPNSQGYNEQFF
TRBJ1-6 few . TRBV5-7 TGTGCCAGCAGCCACGGACTCAGCGAGGCTAATTCACCCCTCCACTTT CASSHGLSEANSPLHF
TRBJ2-5 few . TRBV11-2 TGTGCCAGCAATCGGGGGAGCGGAGTAGGGAACCAAGAGACCCAGTACTTC CASNRGSGVGNQETQYF
TRBJ2-7 . TRBD1 TRBV6-5 TGTGCCAGCAGTTACTGGGGACAGGGTCGTGAGCAGTACTTC CASSYWGQGREQYF
TRBJ2-7 . . TRBV2 TGTGCCAGCAGCATCCCCTCCTACGAGCAGTACTTC CASSIPSYEQYF
TRBJ1-4 . . TRBV4-3 TGCGCCAGCAGCCAAGAAACAGACCCGACTGCTAATGAAAAACTGTTTTTT CASSQETDPTANEKLFF
TRBJ2-2 once TRBD1 TRBV10-2 TGCGCCAGCAGTGAACGGACAGGGGTGGGTTCCGGGGAGCTGTTTTTT CASSERTGVGSGELFF
TRBJ2-1 . . TRBV27 TGTGCCAGCAGTTTAAGGGGCGACCTCAGCTCCTACAATGAGCAGTTCTTC CASSLRGDLSSYNEQFF
TRBJ1-2 few TRBD1 TRBV30 TGTGCCTGGGACAGGGGGTATGGCTACACCTTC CAWDRGYGYTF
TRBJ1-3 . . TRBV6-1 TGTGCCAGCAGTGAGGGTTGGGACTCGAGCTCTGGAAACACCATATATTTT CASSEGWDSSSGNTIYF
TRBJ2-5 . TRBD1 TRBV6-5 TGTGCCAGCAGCCGTACAGGGGGCAGGGAGACCCAGTACTTC CASSRTGGRETQYF
TRBJ1-2 few TRBD1 TRBV12-5 TGTGCTAGTGATGATACGGACAGGGGGCGAAACTATGGCTACACCTTC CASDDTDRGRNYGYTF
TRBJ2-1 . . TRBV7-8 TGTGCCAGCAGCCTCCGGGGGCCCGGGGAGGAGCAGTTCTTC CASSLRGPGEEQFF
TRBJ2-5 once TRBD2 TRBV7-2 TGTGCCAGCAGCCAGGGTGGACTAGCGGGGGAAGAGACCCAGTACTTC CASSQGGLAGEETQYF
TRBJ2-3 . . TRBV7-2 TGTGCCAGCAGCCCCCGAGGGGGGGCGGATACGCAGTATTTT CASSPRGGADTQYF
TRBJ2-7 . . TRBV7-9 TGTGCCAGCAGCTTAGTCGGCAGGACAGCCTACGAGCAGTACTTC CASSLVGRTAYEQYF
TRBJ2-1 few . TRBV6-6 TGTGCCAGCACCCCCTATACAGGTTCCTACAATGAGCAGTTCTTC CASTPYTGSYNEQFF
TRBJ2-1 . TRBD2 TRBV19 TGTGCCAGTAGTCAACGAAGTAGCGGGGATTTCTACAATGAGCAGTTCTTC CASSQRSSGDFYNEQFF
TRBJ2-6 . . TRBV30 TGTGCCTGGAGCGTACCGATTAGCTCTGGGGCCAACGTCCTGACTTTC CAWSVPISSGANVLTF
TRBJ2-1 few . TRBV13 TGTGCCAGCAGCTTTGGAGACAATGAGCAGTTCTTC CASSFGDNEQFF
TRBJ2-2 . TRBD1 TRBV6-5 TGTGCCAGCACTGGACAGGGCCGGGCCGGGGAGCTGTTTTTT CASTGQGRAGELFF
TRBJ1-2 . . TRBV6-5 TGTGCCAGCAGTTACTCTAGCGGGTACCCTGGCTACACCTTC CASSYSSGYPGYTF